This T cell receptor beta chain was captured in a study of technical replicates of blood from several donors. Clones were sequenced by immunoSEQ multiplex PCR, and TCRdb holds only the in-frame ones, with some missing. Of about 57,000 clones listed, around 84% were seen once; the top ten hold less than 6.5%. V was trimmed by 4 bases and J by 3 bases, leaving 19 bases between them. Germline V gene data show CDR1 as MGHRA and CDR2 as YSYEKL. This CDR3 is built from 16 residues. Specimen: PBMCs. The chain is built from TRBV4-1 and TRBJ2-7, with D possibly matching TRBD1 (5 bases). The sequence was obtained from a human donor in good health. Some clones in this sample may be carry-over from other donors' samples. In DNA form, the CDR3 reads TGCGCCAGCAGCCGACTGGAAGGGGCCCCCCGCTACGAGCAGTACTTC. Translation gives CASSRLEGAPRYEQYF.